Shown below are 14 T cell receptor beta chains from a single sample sequenced in a study of blood T cell repertoires in COVID-19. Profiling relied on immunoSEQ multiplex PCR, and the TCRdb table lists in-frame clones only, not all of them. The profile shows tens of thousands of clones, 90% of them singletons. Input material: peripheral blood. These receptors were obtained from a man aged 40-50 years with acute or convalescent COVID-19.

This CDR3 reads CASSQDPAGVIRTDTQYF. DNA of the CDR3: TGTGCCAGCAGCCAAGATCCCGCCGGGGTTATTCGCACAGATACGCAGTATTTT. This chain joins TRBV3-1 (or the pseudogene TRBV3-2) and TRBJ2-3; possibly TRBD2 for D (5 bases). Germline V lookup: CDR1 LGHDT, CDR2 YNNKEL (reference sequence). The CDR3 is 18 residues long. The V end lost 0 bases, the J end lost 1 base, and 17 bases lay between the germline ends.

This chain joins TRBV12-5 and TRBJ2-1, with TRBD2 identical over 7 bases. Germline V gene data show CDR1 as LGHNT and CDR2 as FRNRAP. V shed 0 bases, J shed 8 bases, and the junction held 10 bases outside the gene matches. The length of the CDR3 is 16 residues. CDR3 amino acids: CASGLVVGGSFYEQFF. The CDR3 DNA reads TGTGCTAGTGGTTTGGTAGTTGGCGGGAGTTTTTATGAGCAGTTCTTC.

This sequence joins TRBV5-5 and TRBJ1-3; D unclear. The CDR3 is 14 amino acids. Germline values: CDR1 SGHKS, CDR2 YYEKEE (reference sequence). Trimming took 0 bases from V and 4 from J, leaving 8 bases between them. CDR3 nucleotide sequence: TGTGCCAGCAGCTTGGGGGGAGCAGGAAACACCATATATTTT. It specifies CASSLGGAGNTIYF. The complete variable domain, with remaining parts taken from reference TRBV5-5 and TRBJ1-3, reads DAGVTQSPTHLIKTRGQQVTLRCSPISGHKSVSWYQQVLGQGPQFIFQYYEKEERGRGNFPDRFSARQFPNYSSELNVNALLLGDSALYLCASSLGGAGNTIYFGEGSWLTVV.

To note about this clone: One end of the junction is discordant with germline, which a read error may explain. This rearrangement joins TRBV7-2 to TRBJ1-2; D is perhaps TRBD1 (6 bases). The CDR3 spans 14 residues. In germline, CDR1 is SGHTA, CDR2 FQGNSA. The CDR3 sequence is CASSWGGDIYGCTF. CDR3 DNA sequence: TGTGCCAGCAGCTGGGGGGGGGACATCTATGGCTGCACCTTC.

This clone was found a few times. This sequence joins TRBV19 and TRBJ1-4; no clear D. CDR3 length: 15 residues. Germline CDR1 reads LNHDA; CDR2 reads SQIVND (reference sequence). V was clipped by 3 bases and J by 0 bases, with 8 bases between them. The CDR3 sequence is CASSIDTATNEKLFF. CDR3 sequence (DNA): TGTGCCAGTAGTATCGATACTGCAACTAATGAAAAACTGTTTTTT.

The gene calls are TRBV19 and TRBJ1-1; D unclear. The length of the CDR3 is 13 residues. Germline V lookup: CDR1 LNHDA, CDR2 SQIVND (reference sequence). V lost 3 bases and J lost 2, with 7 bases in between. CDR3 nucleotide sequence: TGTGCCAGTAGTATGGTTACTAACACTGAAGCTTTCTTT. It codes for CASSMVTNTEAFF.

CDR3 residues: CASSLSRAPYNEQFF. The CDR3 nucleotides are TGTGCCAGCAGCTTATCGAGGGCACCCTACAATGAGCAGTTCTTC. The chain uses TRBV11-2 and TRBJ2-1, with a tentative D call TRBD2 (5 bases). Germline V gives CDR1 SGHAT, CDR2 FQNNGV. The V end lost 2 bases, the J end lost 2 bases, and 10 bases lay between the germline ends. This CDR3 spans 15 amino acids. Full variable domain (missing parts from reference TRBV11-2 and TRBJ2-1): EAGVAQSPRYKIIEKRQSVAFWCNPISGHATLYWYQQILGQGPKLLIQFQNNGVVDDSQLPKDRFSAERLKGVDSTLKIQPAKLEDSAVYLCASSLSRAPYNEQFFGPGTRLTVL.

This chain joins TRBV28 and TRBJ1-1; D is unclear. V was shortened by 3 bases and J by 0 bases, with 8 bases between the two germline ends. This CDR3 contains 14 residues. Per germline, CDR1 MDHEN and CDR2 SYDVKM. In DNA, the CDR3 is TGTGCCAGCAGTTTCCCGGGGATGAACACTGAAGCTTTCTTT. Translated: CASSFPGMNTEAFF. The full variable domain, its missing parts supplied by reference TRBV28 and TRBJ1-1, is DVKVTQSSRYLVKRTGEKVFLECVQDMDHENMFWYRQDPGLGLRLIYFSYDVKMKEKGDIPEGYSVSREKKERFSLILESASTNQTSMYLCASSFPGMNTEAFFGQGTRLTVV.

V gene TRBV13 combines with J gene TRBJ1-6; TRBD1 matches 8 bases. The CDR3 length is 16 residues. After removal of 2 bases from V and 11 bases from J, the junction contained 11 bases not matched to a gene. Germline CDR1 and CDR2: PRHDT and FYEKMQ (reference sequence). DNA of the CDR3: TGTGCCAGCAGCTTATCTACTGGGACAGGAGGTACACCCCTCCACTTT. Translated: CASSLSTGTGGTPLHF. Full variable domain (rest looked up from reference TRBV13 and TRBJ1-6): AAGVIQSPRHLIKEKRETATLKCYPIPRHDTVYWYQQGPGQDPQFLISFYEKMQSDKGSIPDRFSAQQFSDYHSELNMSSLELGDSALYFCASSLSTGTGGTPLHFGNGTRLTVT.

The gene calls are TRBV5-1 and TRBJ2-7, with 9 bases lining up with TRBD2. Trimming cost V 2 bases and J 5 bases; bases outside gene matches: 5. The length of the CDR3 is 14 residues. Germline V gene data show CDR1 as SGHRS and CDR2 as YFSETQ. The chain's CDR3 is CASSFGLASDEQYF. In DNA, the CDR3 is TGCGCCAGCAGCTTTGGACTAGCGAGCGACGAGCAGTACTTC.

V and J are TRBV2 and TRBJ2-1, with D maybe TRBD2 (5 bases). Germline V lookup: CDR1 SNHLY, CDR2 FYNNEI. V lost 6 bases and J 8 bases, leaving 29 bases between the germline ends. This CDR3 is built from 18 residues. The CDR3 coding sequence is TGTGCCAGCAGGGACCCCCCGACTAAGACGGCTGCCGCCGATGAGCAGTTCTTC. Translation: CASRDPPTKTAAADEQFF.

V usage is TRBV5-1 and J usage is TRBJ2-3, with TRBD1 as a possible D gene (6 bases). The CDR3 length is 14 residues. The V gene lost 2 bases and the J gene lost 2 bases, with 9 bases spanning the gap. Per the germline V gene, CDR1 is SGHRS and CDR2 is YFSETQ. The CDR3 DNA sequence: TGCGCCAGCAGCTTAGGACAGACCACAGATACGCAGTATTTT. This encodes CASSLGQTTDTQYF.

V and J are TRBV24-1 and TRBJ2-1, with TRBD1 as a possible D gene (6 bases). Germline V gene lookup returns CDR1 KGHDR and CDR2 SFDVKD. CDR3 size: 13 residues. With 5 bases removed from V and 7 bases from J, the gap between germline ends came to 11 bases. In DNA form, the CDR3 reads TGTGCCACCAGTGGATCAGGGGTAAATGAGCAGTTCTTC. It is translated as CATSGSGVNEQFF.

The J gene is TRBJ2-2, the V gene TRBV5-6; D remains ambiguous. CDR3 size: 15 residues. Trimming removed 6 bases from V and 0 bases from J, with 12 bases in between. Germline CDR1 reads SGHDT; CDR2 reads YYEEEE. Written as DNA, the CDR3 is TGTGCCAGCACTCCGATAGCATCGAACACCGGGGAGCTGTTTTTT. It yields the protein CASTPIASNTGELFF.